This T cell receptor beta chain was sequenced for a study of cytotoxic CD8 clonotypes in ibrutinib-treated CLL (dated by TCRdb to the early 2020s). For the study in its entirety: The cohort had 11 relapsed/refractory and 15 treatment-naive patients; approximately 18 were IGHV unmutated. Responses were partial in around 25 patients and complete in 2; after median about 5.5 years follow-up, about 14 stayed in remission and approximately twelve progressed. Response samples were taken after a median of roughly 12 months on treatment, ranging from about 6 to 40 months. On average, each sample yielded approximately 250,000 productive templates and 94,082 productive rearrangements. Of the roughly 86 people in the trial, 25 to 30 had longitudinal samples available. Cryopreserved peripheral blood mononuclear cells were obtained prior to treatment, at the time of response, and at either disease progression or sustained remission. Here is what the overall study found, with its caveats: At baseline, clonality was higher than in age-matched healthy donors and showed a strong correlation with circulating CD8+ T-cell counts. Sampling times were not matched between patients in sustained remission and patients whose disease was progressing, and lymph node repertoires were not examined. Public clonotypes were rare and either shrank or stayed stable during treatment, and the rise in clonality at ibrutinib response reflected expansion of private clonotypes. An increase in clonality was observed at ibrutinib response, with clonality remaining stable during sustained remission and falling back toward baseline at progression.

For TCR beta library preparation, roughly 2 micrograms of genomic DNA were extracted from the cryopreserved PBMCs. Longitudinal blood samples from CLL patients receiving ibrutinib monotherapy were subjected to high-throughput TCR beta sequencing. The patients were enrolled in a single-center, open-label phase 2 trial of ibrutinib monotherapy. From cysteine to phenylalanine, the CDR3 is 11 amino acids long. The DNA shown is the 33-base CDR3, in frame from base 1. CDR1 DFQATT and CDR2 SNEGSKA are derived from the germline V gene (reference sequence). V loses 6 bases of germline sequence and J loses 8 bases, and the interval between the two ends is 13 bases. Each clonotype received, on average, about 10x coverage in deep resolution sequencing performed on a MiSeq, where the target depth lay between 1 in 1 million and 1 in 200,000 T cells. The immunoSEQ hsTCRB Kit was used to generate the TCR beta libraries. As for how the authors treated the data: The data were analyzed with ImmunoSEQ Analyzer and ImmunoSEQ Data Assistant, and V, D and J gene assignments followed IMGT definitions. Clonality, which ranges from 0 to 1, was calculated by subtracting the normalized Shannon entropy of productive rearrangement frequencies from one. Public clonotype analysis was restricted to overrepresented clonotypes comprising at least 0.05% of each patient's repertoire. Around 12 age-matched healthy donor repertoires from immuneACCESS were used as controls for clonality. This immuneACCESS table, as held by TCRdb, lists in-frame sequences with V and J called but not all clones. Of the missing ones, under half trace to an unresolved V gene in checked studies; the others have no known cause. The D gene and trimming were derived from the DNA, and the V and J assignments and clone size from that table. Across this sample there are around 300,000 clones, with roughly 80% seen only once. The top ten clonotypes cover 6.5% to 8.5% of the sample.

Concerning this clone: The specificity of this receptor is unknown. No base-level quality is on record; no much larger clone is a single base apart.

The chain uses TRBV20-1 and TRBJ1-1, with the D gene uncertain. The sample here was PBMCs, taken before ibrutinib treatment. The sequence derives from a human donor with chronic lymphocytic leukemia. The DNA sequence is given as TGCAGTGCCCAAGTAGCGCGCGAAGCTTTCTTT. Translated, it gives CSAQVAREAFF.